Sequencing of this T cell receptor beta chain was carried out in a study of cytomegalovirus exposure and HLA in healthy donors. As for this clone: Its antigen is unidentified.

It was with 60 Vbeta and 13 Jbeta primers that the PCR ran. The repertoire was sequenced with immunoSEQ multiplex PCR; TCRdb's copy has only in-frame clones and lacks some. The table includes about 150,000 clones, approximately 73% detected once. This CDR3 spans 15 amino acids. The germline V gene encodes CDR1 MNHEY and CDR2 SVGAGI. Trimming pared 8 bases from V and 0 bases from J, leaving 14 bases between. Study findings and constraints: With later analysis, a missense DCLRE1C variant became linked to TCR beta V- and J-gene trimming. Researchers counted roughly 160 TCR beta chains as cytomegalovirus-associated.

This TCR was sampled from a man aged 25-40 years in good health and CMV-seropositive. The sequenced sample was PBMCs. The J gene is TRBJ1-3, the V gene TRBV6-5; D is possibly TRBD1 (5 bases). CDR3 sequence (DNA): TGTGCCAGCGTGGTAGGGGCCATCTCTGGAAACACCATATATTTT. Residues: CASVVGAISGNTIYF.